Listed below are T cell receptor beta chains from one sample, sequenced in a study of blood T cell repertoires in COVID-19. Sequencing used immunoSEQ multiplex PCR; TCRdb keeps in-frame clones, though not all of them. In the table there are about 62,000 clones, 80% to 90% of which are singletons. Sequencing was done on a sample of peripheral blood. The receptors originated from a woman of 80 years or more with acute or convalescent COVID-19. Each CDR3 is given with its conserved first and last residue. D genes are given only for firm matches. Not all rows give a size; the values are once, few, many and, for expanded clones, a class.

TRBJ1-5	few	14	TRBD1	TRBV30	TGTGCCTGGAGTGTCGGGACAGGGAATCAGCCCCAGCATTTT	CAWSVGTGNQPQHF
TRBJ2-1	-	15	-	TRBV30	TGTGCCTGGAGTGTATTTCGGGTTGTCTACAATGAGCAGTTCTTC	CAWSVFRVVYNEQFF
TRBJ2-2	-	15	TRBD1	TRBV11-2	TGTGCCAGCAGCCCAGGGACAGGGGCGACCGGGGAGCTGTTTTTT	CASSPGTGATGELFF
TRBJ2-1	once	15	TRBD2	TRBV19	TGTGCCAGTAGTCCCCGCGGCGGGAGGTTCGGTGAGCAGTTCTTC	CASSPRGGRFGEQFF
TRBJ2-3	once	14	TRBD2	TRBV29-1	TGCAGCGCGAAACTAGCGGGGTTCACAGATACGCAGTATTTT	CSAKLAGFTDTQYF
TRBJ1-2	-	15	-	TRBV5-4	TGTGCCAGCAGCTTGGGTACAGGCACTAACTATGGCTACACCTTC	CASSLGTGTNYGYTF
TRBJ1-4	-	14	-	TRBV19	TGTGCCACCTCCTCCCGAGAGAGGGATGAAAAACTGTTTTTT	CATSSRERDEKLFF
TRBJ2-7	-	14	TRBD1	TRBV19	TGTGCCAGTAGCCCGGGACAGGGCCTGCACGAGCAGTACTTC	CASSPGQGLHEQYF
TRBJ2-7	-	15	TRBD1	TRBV28	TGTGCCAGCAGCCCCCGACAGGGCTCTTCCTACGAGCAGTACTTC	CASSPRQGSSYEQYF
TRBJ2-7	-	14	TRBD1	TRBV5-1	TGCGCCAGCAGCTCGAGACAGGGGGCGGATGAGCAGTACTTC	CASSSRQGADEQYF
TRBJ2-1	-	12	-	TRBV3-1/TRBV3-2	TGTGCCAGCAGCCAGGACCCGGGACATAAGGTCTTC	CASSQDPGHKVF
TRBJ2-1	-	14	TRBD2	TRBV3-1/TRBV3-2	TGTGCCAGCAGCCTAATAGCGGGGGGACATGAGCAGTTCTTC	CASSLIAGGHEQFF
TRBJ2-2	once	15	-	TRBV19	TGTGCCAGTAGCCCTCGGAGAGGGCAGACCGGGGAGCTGTTTTTT	CASSPRRGQTGELFF
TRBJ1-3	once	14	TRBD1	TRBV2	TGTGCCAGCAGCGGGACAGGGACTGGAAACACCATATATTTT	CASSGTGTGNTIYF
TRBJ2-6	-	16	-	TRBV19	TGTGCCAGTACCAGGTCCAGGGGCTCTGGGGCCAACGTCCTGACTTTC	CASTRSRGSGANVLTF
TRBJ1-4	-	18	TRBD1	TRBV9	TGTGCCAGCAGCGCGCCGACAGGGCCCGATGCAACTAATGAAAAACTGTTTTTT	CASSAPTGPDATNEKLFF
TRBJ1-5	-	13	-	TRBV28	TGTGCCAGCAAGGGAGACAATTACCAGCCCCAGCATTTT	CASKGDNYQPQHF
TRBJ2-5	-	15	-	TRBV3-1/TRBV3-2	TGTGCCAGCAGCCAATTGGACAGCCCGGAAGAGACCCAGTACTTC	CASSQLDSPEETQYF
TRBJ2-7	-	15	-	TRBV9	TGTGCCAGCAGCGTAGGCCAGGGGCGCTCCTACGAGCAGTACTTC	CASSVGQGRSYEQYF
TRBJ1-1	-	14	-	TRBV19	TGTGCCAGTAGGGGCAGCTCCGTGGGCACTGAAGCTTTCTTT	CASRGSSVGTEAFF
TRBJ1-6	-	15	-	TRBV3-1/TRBV3-2	TGTGCCAGCAGCCAAGGGGGCAGGGGCAATTCACCCCTCCACTTT	CASSQGGRGNSPLHF
TRBJ1-3	-	15	TRBD1	TRBV4-2	TGTGCCAGCGCGGAAAGGGACAGCACTGGAAACACCATATATTTT	CASAERDSTGNTIYF
TRBJ2-5	few	13	-	TRBV6-6	TGTGCCAGCAGTGCCCAGGTGGAAGAGACCCAGTACTTC	CASSAQVEETQYF
TRBJ2-1	-	15	TRBD1	TRBV4-1	TGCGCCAGCAGCCGAGCTAGAGACAGGGGCAATGAGCAGTTCTTC	CASSRARDRGNEQFF
TRBJ1-5	-	15	-	TRBV6-5	TGTGCCAGCAGTAGACAGAACCCTAGCAATCAGCCCCAGCATTTT	CASSRQNPSNQPQHF
TRBJ1-2	-	15	TRBD1	TRBV19	TGTGCCAGTAGTGCGGACAGGGGGGCCTACTATGGCTACACCTTC	CASSADRGAYYGYTF
TRBJ1-1	once	16	TRBD1	TRBV7-6	TGTGCCAGCAGCTTAGCCCACGACAGGGTGAACACTGAAGCTTTCTTT	CASSLAHDRVNTEAFF
TRBJ1-4	-	15	-	TRBV5-1	TGCGCCAGCAGCTCAGGAGGGGCAACTAATGAAAAACTGTTTTTT	CASSSGGATNEKLFF
TRBJ2-2	-	14	-	TRBV4-3	TGCGCCAGCAGCCAAGATTTTCGGGTCGGGGAGCTGTTTTTT	CASSQDFRVGELFF
TRBJ1-6	-	16	-	TRBV6-2/TRBV6-3	TGTGCCAGCAGTTACTCCCGACAGCCGCTGGGTTCACCCCTCCACTTT	CASSYSRQPLGSPLHF
TRBJ1-6	-	17	TRBD1	TRBV27	TGTGCCAGCAGCCGATCCACCGGGACAGGGTATCTTTCACCCCTCCACTTT	CASSRSTGTGYLSPLHF
TRBJ2-7	-	12	-	TRBV21-1	TGTGCCGGAGGGGACTCCTTCTACGAGCAGTACTTC	CAGGDSFYEQYF
TRBJ1-1	-	14	-	TRBV11-2	TGTGCCAGCAGGGGGGGGAGTATAAACACTGAAGCTTTCTTT	CASRGGSINTEAFF
TRBJ1-2	-	13	TRBD1	TRBV14	TGTGCCAGCAGCCGAGACAGGGCCTATGGCTACACCTTC	CASSRDRAYGYTF